The 3 T cell receptor beta chains given below trace back to one sample, sequenced in a study of T cell responses to AZD1222 COVID-19 vaccine. Sequencing used immunoSEQ multiplex PCR; TCRdb keeps in-frame clones, though not all of them. The table includes over 100,000 clones, roughly 90% detected once. The sequences come from peripheral blood, collected 28 days after the second AZD1222 dose. Receptor source: an adult who received the AZD1222 COVID-19 vaccine.

The rearrangement joins TRBV21-1 to TRBJ1-1; the table's TRBD1 call for D was not verified on the DNA. TRBV21-1 is a recognized pseudogene. The CDR3 runs to 14 residues. The CDR3 sequence: CASSAEGGNTEAFF. The CDR3 DNA follows: TGTGCCAGCAGCGCAGAAGGGGGGAACACTGAAGCTTTCTTT.

The chain carries TRBV11-3 and TRBJ2-1; 12 nucleotides agree with TRBD1. With V trimmed by 5 bases and J by 9 bases, 20 bases remained unmatched. The CDR3 extends over 19 amino acids. The germline V gene has CDR1 SGHNT and CDR2 YENEEA. The CDR3 region has the DNA TGTGCCAGCAGCGACGGGACAGGGGGCTTAGGGGGGTTGTTTTCTGAGCAGTTCTTC. This sequence encodes CASSDGTGGLGGLFSEQFF.

The chain employs TRBV19 and TRBJ1-5; D perhaps matches TRBD1 (6 bases). Germline loops: CDR1 LNHDA, CDR2 SQIVND (reference sequence). Trimming removed 2 bases from V and 7 bases from J, with 15 bases in between. The CDR3 has 15 amino acids. CDR3 sequence (DNA): TGTGCCAGTAGTATATTGGACAGACGCGGGCAGCCCCAGCATTTT. This gives the protein CASSILDRRGQPQHF.